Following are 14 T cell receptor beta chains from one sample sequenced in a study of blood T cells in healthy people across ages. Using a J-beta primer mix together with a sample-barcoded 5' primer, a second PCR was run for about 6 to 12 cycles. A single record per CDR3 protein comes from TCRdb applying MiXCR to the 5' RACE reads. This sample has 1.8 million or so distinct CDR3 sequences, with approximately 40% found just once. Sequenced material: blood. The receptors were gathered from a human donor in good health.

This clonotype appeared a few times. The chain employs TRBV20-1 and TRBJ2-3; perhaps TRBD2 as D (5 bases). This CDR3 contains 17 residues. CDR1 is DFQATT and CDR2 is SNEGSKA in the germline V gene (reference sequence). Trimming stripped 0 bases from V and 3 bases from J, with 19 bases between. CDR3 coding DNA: TGCAGTGCTAGAGACCCCCGAATCAAAAGCGGTACAGATACGCAGTATTTT. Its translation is CSARDPRIKSGTDTQYF.

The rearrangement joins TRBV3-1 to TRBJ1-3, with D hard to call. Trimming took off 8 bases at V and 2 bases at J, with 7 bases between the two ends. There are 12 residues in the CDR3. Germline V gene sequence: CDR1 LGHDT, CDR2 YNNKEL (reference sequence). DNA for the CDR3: TGTGCCAGCTGGGAGGCTGGAAACACCATATATTTT. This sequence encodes CASWEAGNTIYF.

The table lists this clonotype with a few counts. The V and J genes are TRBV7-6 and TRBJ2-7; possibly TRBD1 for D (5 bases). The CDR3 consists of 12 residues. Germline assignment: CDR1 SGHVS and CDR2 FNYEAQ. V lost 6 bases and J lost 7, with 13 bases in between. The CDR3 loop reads CASSPSPGEQYF. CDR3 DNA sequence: TGTGCCAGCAGTCCATCCCCAGGGGAGCAGTACTTC.

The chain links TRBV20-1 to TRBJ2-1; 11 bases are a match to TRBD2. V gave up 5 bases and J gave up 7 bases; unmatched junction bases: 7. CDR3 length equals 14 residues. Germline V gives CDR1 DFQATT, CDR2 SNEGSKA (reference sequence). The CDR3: CSARVAGGPNEQFF. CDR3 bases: TGCAGTGCTCGGGTAGCGGGGGGGCCTAATGAGCAGTTCTTC.

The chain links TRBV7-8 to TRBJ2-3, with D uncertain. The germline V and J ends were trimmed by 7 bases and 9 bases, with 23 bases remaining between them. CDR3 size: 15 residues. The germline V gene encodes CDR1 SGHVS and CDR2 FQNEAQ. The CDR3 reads CASTYGRFSPGTQYF. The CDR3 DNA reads TGTGCCAGCACCTACGGACGCTTCTCTCCCGGGACGCAGTATTTT.

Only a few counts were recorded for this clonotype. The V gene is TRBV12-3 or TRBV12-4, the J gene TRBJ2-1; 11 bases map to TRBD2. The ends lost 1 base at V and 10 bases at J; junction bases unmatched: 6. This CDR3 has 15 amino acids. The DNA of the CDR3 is TGTGCCAGCAGTTTAGTTAGCGGGGGGGCCTGGGAGCAGTTCTTC. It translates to CASSLVSGGAWEQFF.

The CDR3 sequence is CASSVGTETRYGYTF. The DNA of the CDR3 is TGTGCCAGCAGCGTAGGGACGGAGACTCGATATGGCTACACCTTC. The V and J genes are TRBV9 and TRBJ1-2, with no clear D. Trimming removed 0 bases at V and 5 bases at J, with 14 bases between. CDR3 length equals 15 residues. Per the germline V gene, CDR1 is SGDLS and CDR2 is YYNGEE. Full variable domain (rest looked up from reference TRBV9 and TRBJ1-2): DSGVTQTPKHLITATGQRVTLRCSPRSGDLSVYWYQQSLDQGLQFLIQYYNGEERAKGNILERFSAQQFPDLHSELNLSSLELGDSALYFCASSVGTETRYGYTFGSGTRLTVV.

CDR3 loop: CSVVGGADNEQYF. The CDR3 region has the DNA TGCAGCGTTGTTGGGGGCGCGGACAATGAGCAGTACTTC. V gene TRBV29-1 combines with J gene TRBJ2-1; D might be TRBD1 (6 bases). The DNA end is a closer match to TRBJ2-7, so the J assignment may be wrong. Germline-derived CDR1 and CDR2 are SQVTM and ANQGSEA. This CDR3 region has 13 residues.

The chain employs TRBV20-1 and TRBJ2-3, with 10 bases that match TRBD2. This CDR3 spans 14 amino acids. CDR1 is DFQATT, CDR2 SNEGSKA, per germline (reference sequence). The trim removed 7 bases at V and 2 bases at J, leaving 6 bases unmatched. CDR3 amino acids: CSVPLAGVTDTQYF. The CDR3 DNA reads TGCAGTGTACCGCTAGCGGGGGTCACAGATACGCAGTATTTT.

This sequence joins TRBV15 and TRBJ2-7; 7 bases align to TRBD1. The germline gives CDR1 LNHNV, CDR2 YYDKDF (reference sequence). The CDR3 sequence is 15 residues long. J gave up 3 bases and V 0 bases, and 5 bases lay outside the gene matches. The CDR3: CATSREDRVHYEQYF. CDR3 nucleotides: TGTGCCACCAGCAGAGAAGACAGGGTACACTACGAGCAGTACTTC.

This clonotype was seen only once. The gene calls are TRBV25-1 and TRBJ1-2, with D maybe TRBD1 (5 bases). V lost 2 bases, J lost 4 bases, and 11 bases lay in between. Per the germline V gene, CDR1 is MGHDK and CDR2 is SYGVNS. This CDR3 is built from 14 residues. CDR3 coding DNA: TGTGCCAGCAGTGAAGGGGCCGCCCTCTATGGCTACACCTTC. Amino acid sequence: CASSEGAALYGYTF.

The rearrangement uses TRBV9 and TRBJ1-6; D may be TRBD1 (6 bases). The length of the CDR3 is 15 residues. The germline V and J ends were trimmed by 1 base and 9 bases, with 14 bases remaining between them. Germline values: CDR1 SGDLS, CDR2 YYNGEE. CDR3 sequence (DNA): TGTGCCAGCAGCGTAAACCAGGGGTCGAGTTCACCCCTCCACTTT. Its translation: CASSVNQGSSSPLHF. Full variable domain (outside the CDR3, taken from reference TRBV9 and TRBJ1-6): DSGVTQTPKHLITATGQRVTLRCSPRSGDLSVYWYQQSLDQGLQFLIQYYNGEERAKGNILERFSAQQFPDLHSELNLSSLELGDSALYFCASSVNQGSSSPLHFGNGTRLTVT.

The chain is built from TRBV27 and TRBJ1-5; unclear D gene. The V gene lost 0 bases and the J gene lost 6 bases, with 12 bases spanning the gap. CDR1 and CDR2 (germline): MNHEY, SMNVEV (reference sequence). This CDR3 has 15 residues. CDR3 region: CASSLSGRAGQPQHF. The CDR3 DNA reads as TGTGCCAGCAGTTTATCAGGGAGGGCGGGTCAGCCCCAGCATTTT.

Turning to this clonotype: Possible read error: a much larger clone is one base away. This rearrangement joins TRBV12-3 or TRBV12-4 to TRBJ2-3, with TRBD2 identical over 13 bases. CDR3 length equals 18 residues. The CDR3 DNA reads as TGTGCCAGCAAAAACAGACTAGCGGGGGGTTTGGGCACAGATGCGCAGTATTTT. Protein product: CASKNRLAGGLGTDAQYF.